Included here is one T cell receptor (beta chain) sequence, with context. The CDR3 totals 13 residues. V was clipped by 2 bases and J by 5 bases; unmatched bases: 2. Germline loops: CDR1 GTSNPN, CDR2 SVGIG (reference sequence). This entry comes from a study of radiation and T cells in renal cell carcinoma. At the level of the study: Nephrectomy followed 15 Gy stereotactic body radiation by 4 weeks.

TCRdb keeps only in-frame clones here, not all; method: immunoSEQ multiplex PCR. The sample has some 130,000 clones; about 81% are singletons. Stated time point: blood 2 weeks post-SBRT. Sample treatment: 15 Gy SBRT to primary tumor, nephrectomy 4 weeks later. Radiation-treated patients gave blood at baseline, week 2 and week 4. V is TRBV30 and J is TRBJ1-5; 8 nucleotides match TRBD1. The sequence came from a woman aged 55-70 years with renal cell carcinoma. The sample was blood, taken from a patient whose treatment included radiotherapy and nephrectomy. The CDR3 bases are TGTGCCTGGAGTCCGGACAGGGATCAGCCCCAGCATTTT. This sequence encodes CAWSPDRDQPQHF.